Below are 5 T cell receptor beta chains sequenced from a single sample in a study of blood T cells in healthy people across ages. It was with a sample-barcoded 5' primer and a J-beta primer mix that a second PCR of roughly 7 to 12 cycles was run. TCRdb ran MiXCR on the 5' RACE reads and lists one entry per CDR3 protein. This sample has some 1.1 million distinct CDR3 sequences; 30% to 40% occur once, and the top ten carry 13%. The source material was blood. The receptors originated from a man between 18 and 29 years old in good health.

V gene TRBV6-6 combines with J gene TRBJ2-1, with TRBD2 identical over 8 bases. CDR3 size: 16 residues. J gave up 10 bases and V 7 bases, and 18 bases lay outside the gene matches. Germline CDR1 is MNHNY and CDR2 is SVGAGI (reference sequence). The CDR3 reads CASTHETGGGSLEQFF. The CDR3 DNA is TGTGCCAGCACCCACGAGACTGGCGGGGGGTCGTTGGAGCAGTTCTTC.

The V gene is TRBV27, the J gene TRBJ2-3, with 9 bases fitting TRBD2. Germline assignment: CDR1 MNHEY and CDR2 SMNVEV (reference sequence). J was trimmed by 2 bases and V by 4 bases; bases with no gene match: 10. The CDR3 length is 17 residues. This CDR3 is CASSSRGLAGPTDTQYF. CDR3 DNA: TGTGCCAGCAGTTCCCGAGGGCTAGCGGGGCCCACAGATACGCAGTATTTT.

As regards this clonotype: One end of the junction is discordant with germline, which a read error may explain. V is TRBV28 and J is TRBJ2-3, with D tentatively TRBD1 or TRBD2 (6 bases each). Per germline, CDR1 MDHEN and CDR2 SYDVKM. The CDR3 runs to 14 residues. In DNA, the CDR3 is TGTGCCTGCAGGCCTACTTGGGGGGCAGATGCGCAGTATTTT. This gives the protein CACRPTWGADAQYF.

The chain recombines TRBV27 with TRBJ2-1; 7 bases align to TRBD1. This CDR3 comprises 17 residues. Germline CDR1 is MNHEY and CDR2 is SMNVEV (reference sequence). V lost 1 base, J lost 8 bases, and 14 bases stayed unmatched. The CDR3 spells CASSLWQGTAKRDEQFF. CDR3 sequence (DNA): TGTGCCAGCAGTTTATGGCAAGGGACAGCAAAAAGGGATGAGCAGTTCTTC.

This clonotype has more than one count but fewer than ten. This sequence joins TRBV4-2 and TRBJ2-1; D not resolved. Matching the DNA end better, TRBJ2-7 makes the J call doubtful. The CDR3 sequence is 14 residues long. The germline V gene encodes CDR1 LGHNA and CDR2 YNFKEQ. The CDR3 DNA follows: TGTGCCAGCAGCCAAGATGGCAGCTACAATGAGCAGTACTTC. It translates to CASSQDGSYNEQYF.